This T cell receptor beta chain was captured by sequencing in a study of blood T cell repertoires in COVID-19. Turning to the study itself: Acute-phase and convalescent COVID-19 samples originated in the United States, Italy and Spain. Sources were T cells, B-cell-depleted T cells, or PBMCs; the material itself was cDNA or gDNA.

Original processing methods: Reference gene primer amplification gave estimated nucleated cell counts. Assay: immunoSEQ multiplex PCR; the TCRdb copy retains only in-frame clones and omits some. V and J calls and clone size are as listed in that table; D and trimming were resolved from the DNA. The sample has about 260,000 clones, around four fifths seen once; the top ten hold roughly 9.4%. The CDR3 has 12 residues. Germline V gene data show CDR1 as MNHEY and CDR2 as SVGAGI. V lost 7 bases to trimming and J lost 4 bases, with 7 bases between them. The chain has TRBV6-5 and TRBJ2-2; D unresolved. The receptor was derived from a woman aged 45-59 years who had recovered from COVID-19. Material for sequencing was peripheral blood. In nucleotides, the CDR3 is TGTGCCAGCACGCCGGGCACCGGGGAGCTGTTTTTT. Translated: CASTPGTGELFF.